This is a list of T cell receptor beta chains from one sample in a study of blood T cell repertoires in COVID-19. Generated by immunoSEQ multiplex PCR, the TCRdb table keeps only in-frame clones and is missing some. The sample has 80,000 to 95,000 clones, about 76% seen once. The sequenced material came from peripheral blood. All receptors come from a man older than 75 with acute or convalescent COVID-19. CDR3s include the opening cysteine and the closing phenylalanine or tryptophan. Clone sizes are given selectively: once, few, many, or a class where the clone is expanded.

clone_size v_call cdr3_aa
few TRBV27 CASHRTSGTSEQYF
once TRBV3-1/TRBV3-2 CASSQDLSSYNEQFF
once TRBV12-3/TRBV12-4 CASSHHSTDTQYF
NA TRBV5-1 CASSSPGLAGVSEQFF
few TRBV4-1 CASSQDRGNWGSGANVLTF
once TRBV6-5 CASRRVTGGDEQYF
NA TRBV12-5 CASGLDRGQAFF
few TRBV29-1 CSVDQRGWGSGGGYTF
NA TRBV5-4 CASSLPSGNEQFF
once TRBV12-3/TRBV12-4 CASSILRGTEAFF